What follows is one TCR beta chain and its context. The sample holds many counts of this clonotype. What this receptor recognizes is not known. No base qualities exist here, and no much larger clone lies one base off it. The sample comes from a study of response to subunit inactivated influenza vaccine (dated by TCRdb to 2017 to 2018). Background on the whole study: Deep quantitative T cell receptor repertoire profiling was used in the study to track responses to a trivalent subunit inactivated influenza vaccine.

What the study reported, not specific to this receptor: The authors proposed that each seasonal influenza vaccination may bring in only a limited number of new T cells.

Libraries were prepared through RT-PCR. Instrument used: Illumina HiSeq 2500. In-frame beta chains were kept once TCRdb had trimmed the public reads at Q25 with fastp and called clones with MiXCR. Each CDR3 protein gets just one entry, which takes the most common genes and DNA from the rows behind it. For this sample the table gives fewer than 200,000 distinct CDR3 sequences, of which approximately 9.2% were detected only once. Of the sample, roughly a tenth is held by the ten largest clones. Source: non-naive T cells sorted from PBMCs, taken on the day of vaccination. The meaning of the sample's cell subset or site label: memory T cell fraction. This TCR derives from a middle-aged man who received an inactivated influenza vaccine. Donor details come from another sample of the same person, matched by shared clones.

The DNA sequence reads TGTGCCAGCAGCCTAGATGACAGCTATTCACCCCTCCACTTT. This codes for CASSLDDSYSPLHF. The rearranged segments are TRBV11-1 and TRBJ1-6, with a tentative D gene TRBD1 over 5 matching bases. Between the V and J ends, shortened by 5 bases and 8 bases respectively, the junction contains 13 bases. In the germline V gene (reference sequence), CDR1 corresponds to SGHAT and CDR2 to FQDESV. Measured from the cysteine to the phenylalanine, the CDR3 is 14 residues long. The kept DNA is CDR3 alone, 42 bases in frame from the first base.